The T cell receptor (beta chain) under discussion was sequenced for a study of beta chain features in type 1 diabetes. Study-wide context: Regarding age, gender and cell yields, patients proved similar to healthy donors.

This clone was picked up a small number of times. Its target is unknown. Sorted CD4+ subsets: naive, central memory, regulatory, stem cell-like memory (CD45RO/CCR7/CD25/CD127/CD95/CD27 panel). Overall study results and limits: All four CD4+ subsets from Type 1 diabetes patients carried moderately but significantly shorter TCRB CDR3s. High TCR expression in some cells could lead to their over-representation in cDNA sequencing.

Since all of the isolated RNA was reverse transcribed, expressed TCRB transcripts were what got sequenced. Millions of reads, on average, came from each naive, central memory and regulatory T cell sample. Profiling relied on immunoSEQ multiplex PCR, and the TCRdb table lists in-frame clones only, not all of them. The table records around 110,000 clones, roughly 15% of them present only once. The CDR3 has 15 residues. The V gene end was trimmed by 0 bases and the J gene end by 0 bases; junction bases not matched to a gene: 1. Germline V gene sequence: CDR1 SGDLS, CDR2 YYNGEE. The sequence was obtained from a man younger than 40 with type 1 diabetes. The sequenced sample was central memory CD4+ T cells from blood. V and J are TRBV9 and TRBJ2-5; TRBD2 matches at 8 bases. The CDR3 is CASSVATSDQETQYF. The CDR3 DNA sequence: TGTGCCAGCAGCGTAGCGACTAGCGACCAAGAGACCCAGTACTTC.